The 31 T cell receptor beta chains in this list originate from one sample, sequenced in a study of blood T cell repertoires in COVID-19. Here immunoSEQ multiplex PCR was the method, and the copy in TCRdb shows in-frame clones only, minus some. This sample has 85,000 to 95,000 clones, with 89% found just once. Specimen: peripheral blood. These receptors were obtained from a man aged 60 to 75 with COVID-19, enrolled during active disease.

This rearrangement joins TRBV27 to TRBJ2-7, with 7 bases identical to TRBD2. The CDR3 runs 15 residues. The V gene's germline CDR1 is MNHEY and CDR2 SMNVEV (reference sequence). Unmatched junction bases numbered 5, after V lost 0 bases and J lost 3 bases. The CDR3, as DNA: TGTGCCAGCAGTTTATCAAGCGGGGAAGGCTACGAGCAGTACTTC. Translated, it gives CASSLSSGEGYEQYF.

The DNA for the CDR3 is TGTGCCAGAAGCTTGCCCTTACTCCCTTCCTACGAGCAGTACTTC. Protein product: CARSLPLLPSYEQYF. V gene TRBV5-3 combines with J gene TRBJ2-7; no firm D call. TRBV5-3 is an ORF, with its function uncertain. The CDR3 has 15 residues. Trimming shortened V by 1 base and J by 1 base, and 12 bases separated the two germline ends.

This chain joins TRBV12-5 and TRBJ1-4; tentative D call: TRBD1 (6 bases). CDR1 LGHNT and CDR2 FRNRAP come from the germline V gene. The CDR3 sequence is 14 residues long. With 6 bases removed from V and 6 bases from J, the gap between germline ends came to 14 bases. The CDR3 DNA follows: TGTGCTAGTGGGCCGCAGGGGTGGGATGAAAAACTGTTTTTT. Its translation: CASGPQGWDEKLFF.

Turning to this clone: The same CDR3 also results from other DNA sequences found in this sample. The V gene is TRBV6-1, the J gene TRBJ2-7, with TRBD1 identical over 9 bases. Per germline, CDR1 MNHNS and CDR2 SASEGT. CDR3 length: 14 residues. V was pared by 2 bases and J by 2 bases, with 1 base of the junction left unmatched. The CDR3 protein is CASSERTGAYEQYF. The CDR3 DNA reads as TGTGCCAGCAGTGAACGGACAGGGGCCTACGAGCAGTACTTC.

The chain combines TRBV7-3 with TRBJ2-2, with 8 bases aligning to TRBD1. In germline, CDR1 is SGHTA, CDR2 FQGTGA. The CDR3 covers 13 residues. J was trimmed by 7 bases and V by 4 bases; bases with no gene match: 2. This CDR3 is CASSWTGNGELFF. The DNA of the CDR3 is TGTGCCAGCAGCTGGACAGGGAACGGGGAGCTGTTTTTT.

The V gene is TRBV20-1, the J gene TRBJ2-5; no reliable D call. Trimming stripped 4 bases from V and 4 bases from J, with 7 bases between. Germline CDR1 and CDR2: DFQATT and SNEGSKA (reference sequence). The CDR3 runs 11 residues. DNA for the CDR3: TGCAGTGCTACAAATAGAGAGACCCAGTACTTC. Translated: CSATNRETQYF.

The J gene is TRBJ2-6, the V gene TRBV4-2, with 9 bases aligning to TRBD1. J gave up 2 bases and V 2 bases, and 7 bases lay outside the gene matches. The CDR3 spans 18 residues. Germline V gene sequence: CDR1 LGHNA, CDR2 YNFKEQ. As DNA, the CDR3 is TGTGCCAGCAGCCAACAACAGGGGGCGGGGGCTGGGGCCAACGTCCTGACTTTC. It translates to CASSQQQGAGAGANVLTF.

The rearrangement links TRBV6-5 to TRBJ2-7, with a tentative D call TRBD1 (6 bases). The CDR3 is 13 amino acids. The germline gives CDR1 MNHEY, CDR2 SVGAGI. The V gene lost 5 bases and the J gene lost 6 bases, with 14 bases spanning the gap. CDR3 residues: CASSLIQGAEQYF. CDR3 nucleotides: TGTGCCAGCAGTCTAATACAGGGAGCCGAGCAGTACTTC.

The chain uses TRBV28 and TRBJ2-1; 8 bases fit TRBD1. V was pared by 5 bases and J by 3 bases, with 6 bases of the junction left unmatched. Per germline, CDR1 MDHEN and CDR2 SYDVKM. CDR3 length: 15 amino acids. The CDR3 sequence is CASSTPGQGYNEQFF. DNA for the CDR3: TGTGCCAGCAGTACCCCCGGACAGGGCTACAATGAGCAGTTCTTC.

The chain is built from TRBV5-4 and TRBJ1-2; D might be TRBD1 (6 bases). Germline V gives CDR1 SGHNT, CDR2 YYREEE (reference sequence). The V end lost 4 bases, the J end lost 5 bases, and 12 bases lay between the germline ends. The CDR3 has 13 amino acids. The CDR3 protein is CASSATGEYGYTF. CDR3 DNA: TGTGCCAGCAGCGCGACAGGAGAATATGGCTACACCTTC.

The chain joins TRBV10-2 to TRBJ2-1, with 9 bases lining up with TRBD2. Trimming removed 8 bases from V and 1 base from J; junction bases left unmatched: 9. Germline CDR1 is WSHSY and CDR2 is SAAADI. This CDR3 contains 16 residues. The CDR3 DNA reads as TGCGCCAGCCGAGGGCGGGAGGGCCCGTCCTACAATGAGCAGTTCTTC. It specifies CASRGREGPSYNEQFF.

A single count supports this clone. This chain uses TRBV6-5 with TRBJ2-1, with D perhaps matching TRBD2 (6 bases). The CDR3 length is 13 residues. Trimming took off 10 bases at V and 10 bases at J, with 20 bases between the two ends. Germline values: CDR1 MNHEY, CDR2 SVGAGI. CDR3 loop: CATRDSPGDEQFF. CDR3 coding DNA: TGTGCCACCCGGGACTCCCCGGGTGACGAGCAGTTCTTC.

The sample holds one count of this clone. The chain employs TRBV4-1 and TRBJ2-4; 9 bases are a match to TRBD2. V gave up 4 bases and J gave up 1 base; unmatched junction bases: 11. The CDR3 loop spans 18 amino acids. CDR1 and CDR2 from the germline V gene are MGHRA and YSYEKL. DNA of the CDR3: TGCGCCAGCAGCCCAGGGGGTAGCGGGAGTAGGGCCAAAAACATTCAGTACTTC. Protein sequence: CASSPGGSGSRAKNIQYF.

Of note for this clone: The junction and the germline gene differ at one end; a read error may be behind it. J is TRBJ1-2 and V is TRBV28; maybe TRBD1 (6 bases). The germline V gene encodes CDR1 MDHEN and CDR2 SYDVKM. The CDR3 has 12 amino acids. The CDR3 here is CASSLRGGASMF. DNA for the CDR3: TGTGCCAGCAGTTTAAGGGGGGGCGCCTCGATGTTC.

The chain is built from TRBV12-3 or TRBV12-4 and TRBJ2-7; D is possibly TRBD2 (5 bases). Trimming pared 4 bases from V and 0 bases from J, leaving 7 bases between. This CDR3 spans 13 amino acids. Written as DNA, the CDR3 is TGTGCCAGCAGTTCCGGGGTCTCCTACGAGCAGTACTTC. Amino acid sequence: CASSSGVSYEQYF.

V gene TRBV5-4 combines with J gene TRBJ2-3; 9 bases map to TRBD2. This CDR3 has 15 residues. Germline values: CDR1 SGHNT, CDR2 YYREEE (reference sequence). Losses at the gene ends were 5 bases for V and 2 bases for J; bases not matched to a gene: 6. CDR3 nucleotides: TGTGCCAGCAGGCTTACTAGCGGGTCCACAGATACGCAGTATTTT. This codes for CASRLTSGSTDTQYF.

This chain uses TRBV7-2 with TRBJ1-2; D gene ambiguous. Per germline, CDR1 SGHTA and CDR2 FQGNSA. This CDR3 region has 13 residues. The V gene lost 4 bases and the J gene lost 4 bases, with 10 bases spanning the gap. The CDR3 loop reads CASSSRPVYGYTF. CDR3 DNA sequence: TGTGCCAGCAGCTCGAGGCCAGTCTATGGCTACACCTTC.

This chain links TRBV11-2 with TRBJ1-1; 11 positions agree with TRBD1. With V trimmed by 5 bases and J by 6 bases, 8 bases remained unmatched. Germline-derived CDR1 and CDR2 are SGHAT and FQNNGV. The CDR3 sequence is 15 residues long. The CDR3 DNA is TGTGCCAGCAGCACACCGGGACAGGGGGACTCTGAAGCTTTCTTT. It is translated as CASSTPGQGDSEAFF.

The chain recombines TRBV28 with TRBJ1-2; no definite D call. The germline V gene has CDR1 MDHEN and CDR2 SYDVKM. The V gene lost 2 bases and the J gene lost 2 bases, with 24 bases spanning the gap. The CDR3 is made up of 19 amino acids. The CDR3 sequence: CASSLTIIVWTGENYGYTF. CDR3 sequence (DNA): TGTGCCAGCAGTTTAACTATTATAGTATGGACTGGAGAAAACTATGGCTACACCTTC.

This clone was counted only a few times. J is TRBJ1-2 and V is TRBV5-4; TRBD1 is a possible D gene (5 bases). Germline CDR1 reads SGHNT; CDR2 reads YYREEE (reference sequence). CDR3 size: 20 residues. With 2 bases removed from V and 3 bases from J, the gap between germline ends came to 29 bases. CDR3 sequence: CASSLWSIADIGRAYYGYTF. CDR3 coding DNA: TGTGCCAGCAGCTTATGGTCAATTGCAGATATAGGCAGGGCCTACTATGGCTACACCTTC. The full variable domain, in which reference TRBV5-4 and TRBJ1-2 provide the parts outside the CDR3, is ETGVTQSPTHLIKTRGQQVTLRCSSQSGHNTVSWYQQALGQGPQFIFQYYREEENGRGNFPPRFSGLQFPNYSSELNVNALELDDSALYLCASSLWSIADIGRAYYGYTFGSGTRLTVV.

The chain recombines TRBV29-1 with TRBJ1-3; D is perhaps TRBD1 (5 bases). V was clipped by 7 bases and J by 1 base, with 14 bases between them. Germline CDR1 reads SQVTM; CDR2 reads ANQGSEA. This CDR3 has 14 residues. The CDR3 DNA reads as TGCAGCGCCTCTCAGGGAGGGTCTGGAAACACCATATATTTT. It yields the protein CSASQGGSGNTIYF.

The J gene is TRBJ2-1, the V gene TRBV5-5; possibly TRBD2 for D (6 bases). V dropped 5 bases and J dropped 10 bases, with 13 bases sitting between them. This CDR3 has 12 residues. Germline V gene data show CDR1 as SGHKS and CDR2 as YYEKEE (reference sequence). CDR3 protein: CASSLPEGEQFF. CDR3 bases: TGTGCCAGCAGTTTACCGGAGGGAGAGCAGTTCTTC.

V usage is TRBV12-5 and J usage is TRBJ2-5; TRBD1 might be the D (5 bases). Germline V gives CDR1 LGHNT, CDR2 FRNRAP. This CDR3 contains 12 residues. V lost 7 bases and J lost 1, with 7 bases in between. CDR3: CASVRGQETQYF. Written as DNA, the CDR3 is TGTGCTAGTGTAAGGGGCCAAGAGACCCAGTACTTC.

The chain couples TRBV6-2 or TRBV6-3 to TRBJ2-5; TRBD2 matches at 12 bases. This CDR3 contains 15 residues. Trimming took 6 bases from V and 1 from J; bases not matched to a gene: 3. Germline loops: CDR1 MNHEY, CDR2 SVGEGT. Written as DNA, the CDR3 is TGTGCCAGCAGCACGGGACTAGCGGGCCAAGAGACCCAGTACTTC. Translating it yields CASSTGLAGQETQYF.

The chain carries TRBV5-5 and TRBJ2-3; D possibly corresponds to TRBD1 (5 bases). V gave up 0 bases and J gave up 6 bases, with 5 bases separating them. CDR1 is SGHKS and CDR2 is YYEKEE in the germline V gene (reference sequence). The CDR3 has 12 amino acids. This chain's CDR3 is CASSLEGDTQYF. CDR3 nucleotides: TGTGCCAGCAGCTTGGAGGGGGATACGCAGTATTTT.

This clone was found once. This chain connects TRBV30 to TRBJ2-6; D may be TRBD1 (6 bases). Trimming took off 7 bases at V and 5 bases at J, with 21 bases between the two ends. The CDR3 length is 16 residues. Per the germline V gene, CDR1 is GTSNPN and CDR2 is SVGIG (reference sequence). The CDR3 reads CALNKLGQSRANVLTF. The CDR3 nucleotides are TGTGCCTTGAACAAGCTAGGACAGTCGAGGGCCAACGTCCTGACTTTC.

In this sample, this clone turned up once. This sequence joins TRBV11-2 and TRBJ2-2; weak D call: TRBD1 (5 bases). Germline V lookup: CDR1 SGHAT, CDR2 FQNNGV. This CDR3 has 15 amino acids. Deletions cut 6 bases from V and 3 bases from J, with 14 bases between. CDR3 sequence reads: CASRPDSIYTGELFF. The CDR3 nucleotides read TGTGCCAGCAGGCCAGACAGCATTTACACCGGGGAGCTGTTTTTT.

This chain joins TRBV2 and TRBJ1-1; the match to TRBD1 covers 7 bases. The CDR3 contains 14 residues. CDR1 SNHLY and CDR2 FYNNEI come from the germline V gene. Unmatched junction bases numbered 7, after V lost 7 bases and J lost 2 bases. CDR3 sequence (DNA): TGTGCCAGCAAGTTCGGGACAGCAAACACTGAAGCTTTCTTT. Its translation: CASKFGTANTEAFF.

V gene TRBV21-1 combines with J gene TRBJ2-6; TRBD1, the table's D call, lacks a check against the DNA. TRBV21-1 is reported as a pseudogene. The CDR3 consists of 18 residues. The CDR3 reads CASSKRDRGLPGANVLTF. CDR3 in DNA: TGTGCCAGCAGCAAGAGGGACAGGGGGCTACCTGGGGCCAACGTCCTGACTTTC.

This clone has just one count. V is TRBV11-3 and J is TRBJ2-5; possible D gene TRBD2, 5 bases. The CDR3 runs 13 residues. The ends were cut back, 3 bases at V and 1 base at J, with 6 bases in the middle. In germline, CDR1 is SGHNT, CDR2 YENEEA. The CDR3 coding sequence is TGTGCCAGCAGCTTGGGGAGCCAAGAGACCCAGTACTTC. Amino acids: CASSLGSQETQYF.

The chain couples TRBV14 to TRBJ1-5, with D perhaps matching TRBD1 (5 bases). V shed 2 bases and J shed 0 bases, with 8 bases lying between them. The length of the CDR3 is 15 residues. Germline lookup yields CDR1 SGHDN and CDR2 FVKESK. CDR3 loop: CASSQRQNSNQPQHF. The CDR3 bases are TGTGCCAGCAGCCAACGACAGAATAGCAATCAGCCCCAGCATTTT.